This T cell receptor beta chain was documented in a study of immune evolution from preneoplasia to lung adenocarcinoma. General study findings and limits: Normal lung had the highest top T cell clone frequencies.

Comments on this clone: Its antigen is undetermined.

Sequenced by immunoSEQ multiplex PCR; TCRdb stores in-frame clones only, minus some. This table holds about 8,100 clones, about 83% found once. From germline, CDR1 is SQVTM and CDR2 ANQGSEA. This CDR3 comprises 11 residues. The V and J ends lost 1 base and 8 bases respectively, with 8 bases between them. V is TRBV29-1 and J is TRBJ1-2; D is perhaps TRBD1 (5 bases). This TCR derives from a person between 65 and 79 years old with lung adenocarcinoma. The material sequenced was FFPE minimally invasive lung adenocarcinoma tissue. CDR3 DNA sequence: TGCAGCGTTGAAGCAGGGCCCGGCTACACCTTC. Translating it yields CSVEAGPGYTF.